The 8 T cell receptor beta chains below come from one sample, sequenced in a study of cytomegalovirus exposure and HLA in healthy donors. 60 Vbeta and 13 Jbeta primers were used in PCR. Repertoires were generated with immunoSEQ multiplex PCR, while TCRdb's copy carries only in-frame clones and drops some. Here the sample spans more than 110,000 clones, more than 70% being singletons. Sequenced material: PBMCs. Receptors originate from a man between 50 and 59 years old in good health and CMV-seronegative.

This chain joins TRBV18 and TRBJ2-7, with D unclear. V gave up 3 bases and J gave up 4 bases, with 10 bases separating them. Germline V CDR1 and CDR2: KGHSH, LQKENI. CDR3 length: 13 amino acids. This CDR3 reads CASSPKRVYEQYF. In DNA form, the CDR3 reads TGTGCCAGCTCACCCAAGCGTGTTTACGAGCAGTACTTC.

The chain recombines TRBV30 with TRBJ2-3; 7 bases are a match to TRBD2. The V and J ends lost 2 bases and 4 bases, in that order; junction bases with no gene match: 3. From germline, CDR1 is GTSNPN and CDR2 SVGIG (reference sequence). The CDR3 is 13 residues long. DNA of the CDR3: TGTGCCTGGAGTTCGGCGGGAGCAGATACGCAGTATTTT. Protein: CAWSSAGADTQYF.

The J gene is TRBJ1-1, the V gene TRBV5-1; 10 bases are shared with TRBD1. CDR3 length equals 15 residues. Losses at the gene ends were 6 bases for V and 6 bases for J; bases not matched to a gene: 11. Per the germline V gene, CDR1 is SGHRS and CDR2 is YFSETQ. Written as DNA, the CDR3 is TGCGCCAGCACTGAGACAGGGGGCTATTTCGCTGAAGCTTTCTTT. Its protein is CASTETGGYFAEAFF.

This clone was observed a handful of times. J is TRBJ1-1 and V is TRBV5-8, with a tentative D call TRBD1 (6 bases). Germline CDR1 reads SGHTS; CDR2 reads YDEGEE. The CDR3 has 13 amino acids. Trimming removed 4 bases from V and 11 bases from J, with 18 bases in between. The CDR3 protein is CASSTSYREGAFF. The CDR3 DNA is TGTGCCAGCAGCACGTCCTACAGGGAGGGTGCTTTCTTT.

In DNA, the CDR3 is TGTGCCTGGAGAGTGACAGGGGGACGAGCTTTCTTT. This sequence encodes CAWRVTGGRAFF. This chain links TRBV30 with TRBJ1-1; 9 bases align to TRBD1. The junction had 6 bases not matched to a gene; V was cut back by 3 bases and J by 10 bases. Germline V gene sequence: CDR1 GTSNPN, CDR2 SVGIG (reference sequence). This CDR3 has 12 amino acids.

This chain uses TRBV19 with TRBJ1-2, with 7 bases fitting TRBD1. The J segment lost 11 bases and the V segment lost 3 bases, leaving 6 bases of the junction unmatched. Germline assignment: CDR1 LNHDA and CDR2 SQIVND (reference sequence). CDR3 length: 12 amino acids. The CDR3 DNA is TGTGCCAGTAGTATCAATGGACAGGTTTACACCTTC. Residues: CASSINGQVYTF.

In regard to this clone: At the DNA level, this CDR3 is encoded by other sequences in the same sample as well. V gene TRBV5-4 combines with J gene TRBJ2-3, with 10 bases that match TRBD2. In germline, CDR1 is SGHNT, CDR2 YYREEE (reference sequence). The CDR3 has 17 amino acids. Losses at the gene ends were 0 bases for V and 6 bases for J; bases not matched to a gene: 10. This chain's CDR3 is CASSLDLSSGSSDTQYF. DNA of the CDR3: TGTGCCAGCAGCTTGGATCTATCTAGCGGGAGTTCTGATACGCAGTATTTT. The full variable domain, rest sourced from reference TRBV5-4 and TRBJ2-3, is ETGVTQSPTHLIKTRGQQVTLRCSSQSGHNTVSWYQQALGQGPQFIFQYYREEENGRGNFPPRFSGLQFPNYSSELNVNALELDDSALYLCASSLDLSSGSSDTQYFGPGTRLTVL.

The chain employs TRBV19 and TRBJ2-5, with 8 bases fitting TRBD1. The CDR3 contains 14 residues. From germline, CDR1 is LNHDA and CDR2 SQIVND (reference sequence). V gave up 5 bases and J gave up 5 bases; unmatched junction bases: 7. The chain's CDR3 is CASSELPGGETQYF. The DNA of the CDR3 is TGTGCCAGTAGTGAACTGCCAGGGGGCGAGACCCAGTACTTC.